The 10 T cell receptor beta chains listed next were all sequenced from one sample in a study of blood T cell repertoires in COVID-19. Clones were sequenced by immunoSEQ multiplex PCR, and TCRdb holds only the in-frame ones, with some missing. Of 200,000 to 250,000 clones listed, roughly 84% are singletons. The source material was PBMCs or T cells enriched from blood (not recorded which). The receptors were gathered from a woman aged 40 to 50 who had recovered from COVID-19.

The chain joins TRBV24-1 to TRBJ1-1; D is possibly TRBD1 (5 bases). The CDR3 sequence is 13 residues long. The germline V gene has CDR1 KGHDR and CDR2 SFDVKD. Trimming left V 10 bases short and J 10 bases short, with 21 bases between. The CDR3 is CATPTDSPLGAFF. The CDR3 coding sequence is TGTGCCACTCCGACAGACTCGCCTTTGGGAGCTTTCTTT.

This clone has a handful of counts. The chain links TRBV5-1 to TRBJ2-1; D possibly corresponds to TRBD2 (5 bases). This CDR3 region has 15 residues. V dropped 0 bases and J dropped 2 bases, with 9 bases sitting between them. Germline loops: CDR1 SGHRS, CDR2 YFSETQ. DNA of the CDR3: TGCGCCAGCAGCTTGGGCGTCGGGGCCTACAATGAGCAGTTCTTC. Amino acids: CASSLGVGAYNEQFF.

J is TRBJ1-5 and V is TRBV27; weak D call: TRBD1 (5 bases). Trimming took off 4 bases at V and 3 bases at J, with 7 bases between the two ends. The CDR3 spans 13 residues. CDR1 is MNHEY, CDR2 SMNVEV, per germline (reference sequence). The CDR3 bases are TGTGCCAGCAGTTCAGGGCTCAATCAGCCCCAGCATTTT. Its protein is CASSSGLNQPQHF.

This clone was seen once. This chain links TRBV14 with TRBJ2-3, with 8 nucleotides matching TRBD2. This CDR3 is 15 amino acids long. The junction had 5 bases not matched to a gene; V was cut back by 4 bases and J by 2 bases. Germline values: CDR1 SGHDN, CDR2 FVKESK. The CDR3 region has the DNA TGTGCCAGCAGCCGATTTAGCGGGAACACAGATACGCAGTATTTT. This gives the protein CASSRFSGNTDTQYF.

The chain carries TRBV6-5 and TRBJ2-2; 9 bases are a match to TRBD2. CDR1 MNHEY and CDR2 SVGAGI come from the germline V gene. V was pared by 7 bases and J by 5 bases, with 8 bases of the junction left unmatched. CDR3 length: 15 residues. The CDR3 DNA reads TGTGCCAGCATGCACTACAGCGGGGGGACCGGGGAGCTGTTTTTT. Its translation: CASMHYSGGTGELFF.

The J gene is TRBJ2-1, the V gene TRBV7-2; 7 bases are a match to TRBD2. Germline V CDR1 and CDR2: SGHTA, FQGNSA. The CDR3 length is 15 residues. V shed 3 bases, J shed 10 bases, and the junction held 12 bases outside the gene matches. This CDR3 reads CASSFGGRGRGEQFF. CDR3 coding DNA: TGTGCCAGCAGCTTTGGGGGGAGGGGTAGAGGCGAGCAGTTCTTC.

A word on this clone: The germline gene is not matched at one end of the junction; a read error may be the cause. As DNA, the CDR3 is TGTGCCAGCAGCCCAGGACTAGCGAGTCAAGGGACCCAGTACTTC. Its translation: CASSPGLASQGTQYF. The J gene is TRBJ2-5, the V gene TRBV7-3; 9 nucleotides line up with TRBD2. Germline CDR1 and CDR2: SGHTA and FQGTGA. The CDR3 covers 15 residues.

This clone was found a few times. The V call is TRBV7-9, the J call TRBJ1-2, with D unresolved. The CDR3 is 14 amino acids. CDR1 SEHNR and CDR2 FQNEAQ come from the germline V gene (reference sequence). Trimming stripped 5 bases from V and 6 bases from J, with 16 bases between. The CDR3 loop is CASSPVQFADGYTF. In DNA, the CDR3 is TGTGCCAGCAGCCCCGTGCAGTTTGCCGATGGCTACACCTTC.

J is TRBJ2-7 and V is TRBV9; 7 nucleotides align to TRBD2. CDR3 length: 14 residues. The J segment lost 1 base and the V segment lost 3 bases, leaving 4 bases of the junction unmatched. Germline values: CDR1 SGDLS, CDR2 YYNGEE. CDR3 DNA sequence: TGTGCCAGCAGCGCCGGGACTACTTCCTACGAGCAGTACTTC. It encodes CASSAGTTSYEQYF.

This clone has more than one count but fewer than ten. DNA for the CDR3: TGTGCCAGCAGTGCAATGGTCGGCACTGAAGCTTTCTTT. This gives the protein CASSAMVGTEAFF. This chain joins TRBV6-1 and TRBJ1-1, with no clear D. The V end was cut by 4 bases, the J end by 4 bases, with 10 bases between. Per germline, CDR1 MNHNS and CDR2 SASEGT. The CDR3 loop spans 13 amino acids.